This T cell receptor beta chain emerged from a study of vaccination and CD4 T cells after COVID-19. Described treatment: roughly ten-day PBMC culture with coronavirus spike peptide pools or control peptides (ViraFEST assay). TCRs were sequenced by ViraFEST after antigen-specific T cells had been expanded with peptide pools. CD4+ T cells that had been cultured provided DNA sequenced with the Oncomine TCR Beta short-read assay. A single record per CDR3 protein comes from TCRdb applying MiXCR to the PCR reads. This sample carries about 4,800 distinct CDR3 sequences, 78% of them seen once, and the ten largest clones take 18%. With respect to this clonotype: Antigen specificity is unknown.

The CDR3 runs 17 residues. CDR1 is MNHNS, CDR2 SASEGT, per germline. Unmatched junction bases numbered 13, after V lost 6 bases and J lost 6 bases. The chain uses TRBV6-1 and TRBJ2-7, with 14 bases identical to TRBD2. The clonotype was recovered from a human donor who had recovered from COVID-19. Sequencing was done on a sample of CD4+ T cells from blood, cultured in vitro. The CDR3 is CASRTGLAGGRSGEQYF. The DNA for the CDR3 is TGTGCCAGCAGGACCGGACTAGCGGGGGGCCGGTCGGGCGAGCAGTACTTC.